These 23 T cell receptor beta chains came from one sample sequenced in a study of blood T cell repertoires in COVID-19. Clones were sequenced by immunoSEQ multiplex PCR, and TCRdb holds only the in-frame ones, with some missing. There are 130,000 to 150,000 clones in the sample; roughly 79% occur only once, and around 1.8% lies in the top ten. Sequenced sample: peripheral blood. These receptors were obtained from a woman aged 60 to 75 with acute or convalescent COVID-19.

The CDR3 DNA is TGCGCCAGCAGCATAGGCCGACTAGCCAACACCGGGGAGCTGTTTTTT. As protein: CASSIGRLANTGELFF. The V gene is TRBV5-1, the J gene TRBJ2-2, with 7 bases matching TRBD2. The CDR3 runs 16 residues. After removal of 4 bases from V and 2 bases from J, the junction contained 8 bases not matched to a gene. In germline, CDR1 is SGHRS, CDR2 YFSETQ.

The genes are TRBV3-1 (or the pseudogene TRBV3-2) and TRBJ2-7, with 8 bases that match TRBD1. J lost 4 bases, V lost 6 bases, and 17 bases had no gene match. Germline CDR1 and CDR2: LGHDT and YNNKEL (reference sequence). The CDR3 runs 17 residues. CDR3 protein: CASRPGQGVLASYEQYF. CDR3 sequence (DNA): TGTGCCAGCAGGCCCGGACAGGGTGTCCTAGCCTCTTACGAGCAGTACTTC.

This clone was recorded a few times. One end of the junction fails to match germline, which may point to a read error. The CDR3 loop is CAISDADRVTLF. The CDR3 bases are TGTGCCATCAGTGACGCAGACAGGGTTACACTCTTC. The chain recombines TRBV10-3 with TRBJ2-7; 7 nucleotides agree with TRBD1. The germline V gene encodes CDR1 ENHRY and CDR2 SYGVKD. The CDR3 length is 12 residues.

The J gene is TRBJ1-1, the V gene TRBV6-1; D not resolved. This CDR3 has 13 amino acids. Trimming removed 1 base at V and 0 bases at J, with 3 bases between. Germline V gene sequence: CDR1 MNHNS, CDR2 SASEGT. CDR3 region: CASSEVMNTEAFF. The CDR3 nucleotides read TGTGCCAGCAGTGAAGTCATGAACACTGAAGCTTTCTTT.

This clone appeared once. The chain links TRBV7-2 to TRBJ2-7; possible D gene TRBD1, 6 bases. In germline, CDR1 is SGHTA, CDR2 FQGNSA. The CDR3 extends over 13 amino acids. V was trimmed by 5 bases and J by 2 bases, leaving 10 bases between them. CDR3 DNA sequence: TGTGCCAGCAGCATACAGGGTACCTACGAGCAGTACTTC. Translation: CASSIQGTYEQYF.

The chain uses TRBV5-1 and TRBJ2-7, with 10 bases identical to TRBD1. The J segment lost 5 bases and the V segment lost 6 bases, leaving 5 bases of the junction unmatched. CDR1 and CDR2 from the germline V gene are SGHRS and YFSETQ. This CDR3 contains 13 residues. The CDR3 region is CASNKGTGDEQYF. CDR3 bases: TGCGCCAGCAATAAAGGGACAGGGGACGAGCAGTACTTC.

This clone showed up just once. The chain recombines TRBV15 with TRBJ2-7, with 11 bases lining up with TRBD1. Per germline, CDR1 LNHNV and CDR2 YYDKDF (reference sequence). The CDR3 runs to 16 residues. Losses at the gene ends were 1 base for V and 3 bases for J; bases not matched to a gene: 5. Here the CDR3 reads CATSRVPGTGGYEQYF. Here the CDR3 DNA reads TGTGCCACCAGCAGAGTTCCTGGGACAGGGGGCTACGAGCAGTACTTC.

The chain employs TRBV28 and TRBJ2-1, with 8 positions matching TRBD1. Trimming removed 4 bases from V and 6 bases from J; junction bases left unmatched: 8. The CDR3 contains 15 residues. CDR1 and CDR2 from the germline V gene are MDHEN and SYDVKM. CDR3 nucleotides: TGTGCCAGCAGTTCCCGGGACAGGAGATTCAATGAGCAGTTCTTC. This codes for CASSSRDRRFNEQFF.

The chain's CDR3 is CAWSNPDEQYF. Here the CDR3 DNA reads TGTGCCTGGAGTAACCCGGACGAGCAGTACTTC. The chain employs TRBV30 and TRBJ2-7; D remains ambiguous. This CDR3 region has 11 residues. Germline loops: CDR1 GTSNPN, CDR2 SVGIG (reference sequence). Trimming left V 2 bases short and J 5 bases short, with 7 bases between.

This chain connects TRBV14 to TRBJ2-7; no clear D gene. The CDR3 totals 13 residues. Trimming left V 6 bases short and J 1 base short, with 10 bases between. Germline V lookup: CDR1 SGHDN, CDR2 FVKESK. CDR3 in DNA: TGTGCCAGCAGACCAGACGGGTCCTACGAGCAGTACTTC. Translated: CASRPDGSYEQYF.

This sequence joins TRBV5-1 and TRBJ2-5, with 9 nucleotides matching TRBD2. The CDR3 consists of 14 residues. CDR1 and CDR2 from the germline V gene are SGHRS and YFSETQ. V lost 4 bases, J lost 3 bases, and 4 bases stayed unmatched. This CDR3 is CASSPVAGEETQYF. The DNA for the CDR3 is TGCGCCAGCAGCCCCGTAGCGGGAGAAGAGACCCAGTACTTC.

This clone came up a few times. This sequence joins TRBV6-6 and TRBJ1-5, with D unclear. Germline values: CDR1 MNHNY, CDR2 SVGAGI (reference sequence). The CDR3 spans 16 residues. V lost 0 bases and J 0 bases, leaving 9 bases between the germline ends. The CDR3 nucleotides read TGTGCCAGCAGTTACTCGGCCCCCGATAGCAATCAGCCCCAGCATTTT. Amino acids: CASSYSAPDSNQPQHF.

This chain links TRBV6-5 with TRBJ1-2; D is possibly TRBD1 (6 bases). Germline values: CDR1 MNHEY, CDR2 SVGAGI. V was cut by 2 bases and J by 8 bases, with 12 bases left in between. The CDR3 has 13 amino acids. CDR3 in DNA: TGTGCCAGCAGTTACCCAACAGGGAGCGGCTACACCTTC. It yields the protein CASSYPTGSGYTF.

This sequence joins TRBV3-1 (or the pseudogene TRBV3-2) and TRBJ1-6; 8 bases are shared with TRBD1. CDR1 LGHDT and CDR2 YNNKEL come from the germline V gene (reference sequence). The junction had 6 bases not matched to a gene; V was cut back by 4 bases and J by 10 bases. This CDR3 has 14 amino acids. CDR3 sequence: CASSRQGNGSPLHF. CDR3 sequence (DNA): TGTGCCAGCAGCCGACAGGGGAATGGATCACCCCTCCACTTT.

V and J are TRBV10-2 and TRBJ2-7; TRBD1 might be the D (6 bases). CDR1 is WSHSY, CDR2 SAAADI, per germline. Trimming stripped 7 bases from V and 6 bases from J, with 13 bases between. This CDR3 region has 12 residues. The CDR3 protein is CASTQGGSEQYF. The CDR3 nucleotides are TGCGCCAGCACCCAAGGGGGAAGCGAGCAGTACTTC.

CDR3 sequence: CASSLRTIPQETQYF. CDR3 sequence (DNA): TGCGCCAGCAGCTTGCGGACTATCCCGCAAGAGACCCAGTACTTC. The chain joins TRBV5-1 to TRBJ2-5, with a possible D match to TRBD2 (6 bases). The V and J ends lost 1 base and 2 bases respectively, with 12 bases between them. CDR1 and CDR2 (germline): SGHRS, YFSETQ. CDR3 length: 15 residues.

The J gene is TRBJ1-2, the V gene TRBV29-1, with a tentative D call TRBD1 (6 bases). Between the trimmed V and J ends, which lost 4 bases and 0 bases, there was a span of 9 bases. The CDR3 totals 13 residues. The germline gives CDR1 SQVTM, CDR2 ANQGSEA. The CDR3 region is CSVVQGSNYGYTF. CDR3 nucleotides: TGCAGCGTTGTACAGGGCTCTAACTATGGCTACACCTTC.

This clone occurred once. This chain joins TRBV6-5 and TRBJ1-6; tentatively, D is TRBD1 (6 bases). This CDR3 spans 15 amino acids. CDR1 and CDR2 (germline): MNHEY, SVGAGI. Trimming stripped 6 bases from V and 7 bases from J, with 16 bases between. The CDR3 nucleotides read TGTGCCAGCAGAAAAAGGACAGATGGAAATTCACCCCTCCACTTT. It is translated as CASRKRTDGNSPLHF.

The genes are TRBV5-6 and TRBJ1-2; D is unclear. Trimming left V 0 bases short and J 7 bases short, with 16 bases between. CDR1 is SGHDT and CDR2 is YYEEEE in the germline V gene. The CDR3 extends over 15 amino acids. The CDR3 bases are TGTGCCAGCAGCTTGGACCACTCCACTAATGGTGGCTACACCTTC. Translating gives CASSLDHSTNGGYTF.

The J gene is TRBJ2-3, the V gene TRBV19; 7 bases agree with TRBD2. J lost 0 bases, V lost 8 bases, and 8 bases had no gene match. This CDR3 has 15 amino acids. Germline values: CDR1 LNHDA, CDR2 SQIVND (reference sequence). The CDR3 sequence is CASRSGGSSTDTQYF. The DNA for the CDR3 is TGTGCCAGTCGGTCGGGAGGCTCTAGCACAGATACGCAGTATTTT.

V gene TRBV30 combines with J gene TRBJ1-5; 7 nucleotides align to TRBD1. CDR1 GTSNPN and CDR2 SVGIG come from the germline V gene (reference sequence). The trim removed 3 bases at V and 7 bases at J, leaving 12 bases unmatched. The CDR3 sequence is 15 residues long. CDR3 in DNA: TGTGCCTGGAGATCACAGGGGACCCCTGGCCAGCCCCAGCATTTT. This sequence encodes CAWRSQGTPGQPQHF.

The chain combines TRBV2 with TRBJ1-2, with TRBD1 as a possible D gene (6 bases). Trimming took 8 bases from V and 8 from J, leaving 15 bases between them. This CDR3 spans 12 amino acids. CDR1 is SNHLY and CDR2 is FYNNEI in the germline V gene. CDR3: CASEGTGRGYTF. The CDR3 DNA reads as TGTGCCAGCGAGGGCACAGGGAGAGGCTACACCTTC.

The V gene is TRBV5-6, the J gene TRBJ2-2, with a tentative D call TRBD2 (6 bases). The germline gives CDR1 SGHDT, CDR2 YYEEEE. Trimming cost V 3 bases and J 3 bases, with 15 bases left between them. The CDR3 is 16 residues long. CDR3 coding DNA: TGTGCCAGCAGCTCCTTTTGGGGGGAGTACACCGGGGAGCTGTTTTTT. Translation: CASSSFWGEYTGELFF.